The clone carrying this T cell receptor (beta chain) has just a few counts. What it binds is not known. Researchers made TCR cDNA using 5'RACE template switching, and this step added a universal primer site and UMIs. TCRdb recomputed calls from the 5' RACE reads with MiXCR, one row per CDR3 protein. In the table there are roughly 310,000 distinct CDR3 sequences, 7.5% to 9% of which are singletons. These data belong to a study of T cells after yellow fever vaccination. This CDR3 contains 17 residues. In germline, CDR1 is LGHNA, CDR2 YNFKEQ. After removal of 0 bases from V and 3 bases from J, the junction contained 8 bases not matched to a gene. Study results and limitations: Weaker in magnitude, the secondary response showed a faster peak on day 5 versus 15. The CD4 compartment and the CD8 compartment contained a small share of clonotypes in common. Boosting was followed by the reappearance of most primary-vaccination clones (less than 98% CD4, about 90% CD8).

The sample in question was PBMCs, obtained on the day of the first yellow fever vaccination. This receptor was obtained from a man between 18 and 35 years old who received the YFV17D yellow fever vaccine. The J gene is TRBJ2-1, the V gene TRBV4-2, with TRBD1 matching 7 bases. DNA of the CDR3: TGTGCCAGCAGCCAAGACGGGTCTCGACAGGGCTACAATGAGCAGTTCTTC. Translation gives CASSQDGSRQGYNEQFF.